This T cell receptor (beta chain) derives from a study of T cell responses to AZD1222 COVID-19 vaccine. Whole-study context: Doses given second, at about 4 or about 12 weeks, were pooled.

Repertoires were generated with immunoSEQ multiplex PCR, while TCRdb's copy carries only in-frame clones and drops some. This sample has about 140,000 clones, with about nine tenths found just once. Details on this clone: The antigen remains undetermined.

Study results and limitations: Repertoire sampling was restricted to post-peak T cell response timepoints.

The clonotype was recovered from an adult in good health. The sequencing here drew on peripheral blood, taken on day 0 of AZD1222 vaccination.

The CDR3 DNA reads TGTGCCACCAGCAGAGATCAAGGACCGTATCAGCCCCAGCATTTT. Translated, it gives CATSRDQGPYQPQHF. The genes are TRBV15 and TRBJ1-5, with D uncertain. In germline, CDR1 is LNHNV, CDR2 YYDKDF (reference sequence). V was pared by 0 bases and J by 5 bases, with 11 bases between. The CDR3 has 15 residues.